This entry lists 7 T cell receptor beta chains sequenced from one sample in a study of T cell clonality in common variable immunodeficiency. Assay used: immunoSEQ multiplex PCR; TCRdb lists only in-frame clones, some missing. This repertoire lists approximately 34,000 clones without singletons; 3.5% to 4.5% sits in the top ten. Input material: peripheral blood mononuclear cells. All receptors derive from a person between 18 and 75 years old in good health.

This clone was seen ten or more times. The read comes to an end 3 residues before the CDR3 does, leaving the germline J gene to fill in the end. J is TRBJ2-3 and V is TRBV5-1, with 9 bases identical to TRBD1. CDR1 is SGHRS, CDR2 YFSETQ, per germline. With 4 bases clipped from V and 0 bases from J, the junction kept 9 bases outside the gene matches. This CDR3 spans 17 amino acids. The sequenced part of the CDR3 DNA is TGCGCCAGCAGCCTGCCTTGGGACAGGGCAAGCACAGATACG. Protein sequence: CASSLPWDRASTDT. The full CDR3 sequence reads CASSLPWDRASTDTQYF.

In regard to this clone: The CDR3 is cut off 3 residues early in the read; its end comes from the germline J gene. The chain employs TRBV19 and TRBJ2-7; the match to TRBD1 covers 7 bases. The length of the CDR3 is 14 residues. CDR1 LNHDA and CDR2 SQIVND come from the germline V gene (reference sequence). With 1 base clipped from V and 5 bases from J, the junction kept 5 bases outside the gene matches. The CDR3 spells CASSIVGGKDEQYF. The sequenced CDR3 bases are TGTGCCAGTAGTATAGTAGGGGGCAAAGACGAG.

This clone was detected many times. Read data end 3 residues before the CDR3 end; the end is taken from the germline J gene. The V and J genes are TRBV5-4 and TRBJ2-3, with a tentative D call TRBD1 (7 bases). The germline CDR1 and CDR2 sequences are SGHNT and YYREEE (reference sequence). The CDR3 contains 15 residues. The CDR3 loop is CASSSHQGGQETQYF. The CDR3 bases that were read are TGTGCCAGCAGCTCTCACCAGGGGGGCCAAGAGACG.

This clone was counted only a few times. Coverage ceases 3 residues before the CDR3 finishes, and the germline J gene fills in the end. The V call is TRBV13, the J call TRBJ2-1; 9 nucleotides agree with TRBD1. Unmatched junction bases numbered 9, after V lost 0 bases and J lost 9 bases. This CDR3 has 16 residues. Germline V gene sequence: CDR1 PRHDT, CDR2 FYEKMQ (reference sequence). CDR3 DNA (partial): TGTGCCAGCAGCTTAGGTCCTAACAGGGGGCGCGCTGAG. As protein: CASSLGPNRGRAE. The CDR3 in its entirety is CASSLGPNRGRAEQFF.

With regard to this clone: The CDR3 goes on 3 residues after the read ends, and that part is filled in from the germline J gene. J is TRBJ2-1 and V is TRBV2; tentatively, D is TRBD2 (6 bases). The CDR3 consists of 14 residues. Germline CDR1 is SNHLY and CDR2 is FYNNEI. Trimming took 4 bases from V and 5 from J, leaving 12 bases between them. CDR3 DNA (partial): TGTGCCAGCAGTGTGGGGCTAGCGCACAATGAG. As protein: CASSVGLAHNE. Given in full, the CDR3 is CASSVGLAHNEQFF.

There are a few counts of this clone. The read falls 3 residues short of the CDR3 end, and the missing part is taken from the germline J gene. V and J are TRBV7-6 and TRBJ1-2; D not certain. Germline V gene sequence: CDR1 SGHVS, CDR2 FNYEAQ. There are 14 residues in the CDR3. The CDR3 spells CASSLVISTDTYTF. The part of the CDR3 DNA that was read is TGTGCCAGCAGCTTAGTGATTTCTACAGATACC. The whole variable domain, filled in from reference TRBV7-6 and TRBJ1-2, reads GAGVSQSPRYKVTKRGQDVALRCDPISGHVSLYWYRQALGQGPEFLTYFNYEAQQDKSGLPNDRFSAERPEGSISTLTIQRTEQRDSAMYRCASSLVISTDTYTFGSGTRLTVV.

In its sample, this clone was seen a few times. The read halts 3 residues ahead of the CDR3 end, with the missing end drawn from the germline J gene. The V and J genes are TRBV19 and TRBJ1-2; TRBD1 agrees at 7 bases. This CDR3 has 13 amino acids. Germline-derived CDR1 and CDR2 are LNHDA and SQIVND (reference sequence). Partial CDR3 DNA: TGTGCCAGTAATCCCGCAGGGGGATACGAC. Translation: CASNPAGGYD. The complete CDR3 protein is CASNPAGGYDYTF.